These T cell receptor beta chains were read from a single sample in a study of a mutant IDH1 vaccine in newly diagnosed glioma. Measured with immunoSEQ multiplex PCR; TCRdb has only the in-frame clones, and not every one. In the table there are around 32,000 clones, 79% of which are singletons. No cognate antigen is known for these TCRs. Specimen: PBMCs, collected from a glioma patient whose treatment included an IDH1 peptide vaccine. Every receptor here comes from a woman between 25 and 40 years old with glioma. Some clones in this sample may be carry-over from other donors' samples. CDR3s include the opening cysteine and the closing phenylalanine or tryptophan. The D gene is left open where the match is weak. Part of the rows lack a size; the others show once, few, many or a class for expanded clones.

j_call	d_call	v_call	clone_size	cdr3_nt	cdr3_aa
TRBJ2-4	-	TRBV7-9	-	TGTGCCAGCAGCTTATCCGGGGGTGGGGGAGCCAAAAACATTCAGTACTTC	CASSLSGGGGAKNIQYF
TRBJ1-1	-	TRBV4-1	-	TGCGCCAGCAGCCAAGAAAGAGGGAACACTGAAGCTTTCTTT	CASSQERGNTEAFF
TRBJ1-1	-	TRBV11-2	medium-sized	TGTGCCAGCAGCTTAGGCGCCGAAAGGGGCTTT	CASSLGAERGF
TRBJ2-7	-	TRBV7-9	-	TGTGCCAGCAGCATCTTTCCCCCGGGAACTAGCTCCTACGAGCAGTACTTC	CASSIFPPGTSSYEQYF
TRBJ1-5	TRBD1	TRBV5-6	few	TGTGCCAGCAGCCGACAGGGGAAAAGCAATCAGCCCCAGCATTTT	CASSRQGKSNQPQHF
TRBJ1-5	-	TRBV7-9	few	TGTGCCAGCGGGGGACCGGGCAATCAGCCCCAGCATTTT	CASGGPGNQPQHF
TRBJ1-2	-	TRBV4-1	-	TGCGCCAGCAGCCAACCAGGGCAGGGCGGGGCCGAGGGCGGCTACACCTTC	CASSQPGQGGAEGGYTF
TRBJ1-4	TRBD1	TRBV5-4	-	TGTGCCAGCAGCTTGCCTTCAGGGGGCGATGAAAAACTGTTTTTT	CASSLPSGGDEKLFF
TRBJ2-1	TRBD1	TRBV2	-	TGTGCCAGCAGTGAAATTGGACAGGCGAGCTCCTACAATGAGCAGTTCTTC	CASSEIGQASSYNEQFF
TRBJ2-1	-	TRBV19	-	TGTGCCAGTAGTATCCAGGCGTCAAGCTACAATGAGCAGTTCTTC	CASSIQASSYNEQFF
TRBJ1-5	-	TRBV6-6	-	TGTGCCAGCAGTTACCGCTCCGAGAGCAATCAGCCCCAGCATTTT	CASSYRSESNQPQHF
TRBJ2-7	TRBD2	TRBV19	-	TGTGCCAGTAGTATAAAGCGGGGGGTACAGGAGCAGTACTTC	CASSIKRGVQEQYF
TRBJ2-7	-	TRBV4-2	-	TGTGCCAGCAGCTCGGAGTGGGGGGAACGATCCTACGAGCAGTACTTC	CASSSEWGERSYEQYF
TRBJ2-1	TRBD2	TRBV19	once	TGTGCCAGTACCACGGGACTAGCAAGTACAGAGCAGTTCTTC	CASTTGLASTEQFF
TRBJ1-1	TRBD1	TRBV5-6	few	TGTGCCAGCAGCTTGGTCTCCGGGACAGCGGGTTTCTTT	CASSLVSGTAGFF
TRBJ2-3	-	TRBV6-5	-	TGTGCCAGCAGTTACTCGAGCGGTAGCACAGATACGCAGTATTTT	CASSYSSGSTDTQYF
TRBJ1-1	-	TRBV9	few	TGTGCCAGCAGCGTAGGAGGTGGCCCCGAAGCTTTCTTT	CASSVGGGPEAFF
TRBJ2-7	-	TRBV5-8	few	TGTGCCAGCAGCTTGTACGGCCCCTACGAGCAGTACTTC	CASSLYGPYEQYF
TRBJ1-1	-	TRBV5-8	few	TGTGCCAGCAGCTTGGGGCCGGGAGGGGGCACTGAAGCTTTCTTT	CASSLGPGGGTEAFF
TRBJ2-2	-	TRBV6-4	-	TGTGCCAGCAGTGACTCGGTGGAGCCCGGGGAGCTGTTTTTT	CASSDSVEPGELFF
TRBJ2-1	TRBD2	TRBV28	-	TGTGCCACTCAGGGGACTAGCGGGAGGAATGAGCAGTTCTTC	CATQGTSGRNEQFF
TRBJ2-6	-	TRBV27	-	TGTGCCAGCAAACGGTGGGACTCTGGGGCCAACGTCCTGACTTTC	CASKRWDSGANVLTF
TRBJ1-3	-	TRBV5-4	-	TGTGCCAGCAGCTTGAGGTTCCAGGGGAGCTCTGGAAACACCATATATTTT	CASSLRFQGSSGNTIYF
TRBJ2-2	TRBD2	TRBV9	-	TGTGCCAGCAGCGTAGCCAGCGGGGGGTCCGGGGAGCTGTTTTTT	CASSVASGGSGELFF
TRBJ2-7	TRBD2	TRBV10-1	-	TGCGCCAGCTCCGAACGAACTAGCGTTTACCACGAGCAGTACTTC	CASSERTSVYHEQYF
TRBJ1-1	-	TRBV28	-	TGTGCCAGCAACCACGGCCCCCTGAACACTGAAGCTTTCTTT	CASNHGPLNTEAFF
TRBJ2-7	-	TRBV2	-	TGTGCCAGCCAAATGATAGCCCTACAGCAGTACTTC	CASQMIALQQYF